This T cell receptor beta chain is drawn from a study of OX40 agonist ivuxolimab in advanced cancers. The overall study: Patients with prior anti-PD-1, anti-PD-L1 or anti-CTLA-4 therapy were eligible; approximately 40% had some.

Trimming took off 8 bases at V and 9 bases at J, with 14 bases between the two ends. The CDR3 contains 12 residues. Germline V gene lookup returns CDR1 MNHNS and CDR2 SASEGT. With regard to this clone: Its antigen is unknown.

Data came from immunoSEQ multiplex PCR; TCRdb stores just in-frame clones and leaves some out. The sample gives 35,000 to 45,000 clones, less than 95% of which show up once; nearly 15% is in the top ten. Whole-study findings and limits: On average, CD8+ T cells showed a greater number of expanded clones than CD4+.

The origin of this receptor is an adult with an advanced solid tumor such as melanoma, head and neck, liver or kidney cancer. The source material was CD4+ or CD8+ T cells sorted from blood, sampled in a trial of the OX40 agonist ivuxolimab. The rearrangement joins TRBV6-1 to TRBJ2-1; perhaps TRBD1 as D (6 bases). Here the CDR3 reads CASFTGSGEQFF. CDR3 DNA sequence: TGTGCCAGCTTTACAGGGTCGGGTGAGCAGTTCTTC.